The next 2 T cell receptor beta chains were all read from a single sample in a study of blood T cells in healthy people across ages. A second about 7 to 11 cycle PCR used barcoded and J-beta primers. TCRdb reprocessed the 5' RACE reads with MiXCR, giving one entry per CDR3 protein. This sample has about 1.8 million distinct CDR3 sequences; 40% to 55% occur once, and the top ten carry less than 2.5%. The sequenced sample consisted of blood. These receptor sequences come from a woman between 35 and 50 years old in good health.

This clonotype came up a few times. The chain links TRBV4-3 to TRBJ1-1; no firm D call. V was trimmed by 0 bases and J by 11 bases, leaving 16 bases between them. Germline CDR1 and CDR2: LGHNA and YSLEER. This CDR3 is 14 amino acids long. The CDR3 region has the DNA TGCGCCAGCAGCCAAGATGGAGCTTACCGGGAGGCTTTCTTT. Its translation is CASSQDGAYREAFF.

This clonotype was recorded a few times. J is TRBJ2-1 and V is TRBV28; 8 bases align to TRBD2. The CDR3 sequence is 14 residues long. V was clipped by 6 bases and J by 9 bases; unmatched bases: 10. Germline values: CDR1 MDHEN, CDR2 SYDVKM. CDR3 nucleotide sequence: TGTGCCAGCAGGATTGGCGGGGGGCATCGTGAGCAGTTCTTC. It yields the protein CASRIGGGHREQFF.